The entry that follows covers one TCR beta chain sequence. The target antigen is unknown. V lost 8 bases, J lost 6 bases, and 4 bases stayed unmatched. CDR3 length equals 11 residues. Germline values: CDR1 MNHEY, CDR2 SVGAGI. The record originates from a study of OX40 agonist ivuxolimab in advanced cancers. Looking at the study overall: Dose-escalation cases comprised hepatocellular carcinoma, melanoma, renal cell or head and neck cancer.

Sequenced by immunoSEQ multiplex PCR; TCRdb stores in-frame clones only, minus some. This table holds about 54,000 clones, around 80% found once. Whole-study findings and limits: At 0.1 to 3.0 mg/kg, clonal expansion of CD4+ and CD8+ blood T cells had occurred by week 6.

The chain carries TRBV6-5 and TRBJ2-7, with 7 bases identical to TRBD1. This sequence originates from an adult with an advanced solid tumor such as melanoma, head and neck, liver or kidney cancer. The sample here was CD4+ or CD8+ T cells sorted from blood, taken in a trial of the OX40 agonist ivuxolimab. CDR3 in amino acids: CASGTASEQYF. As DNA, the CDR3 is TGTGCCAGCGGGACAGCCTCCGAGCAGTACTTC.